The 23 T cell receptor beta chains listed next were all sequenced from one sample in a study of T-cell memory formation after mild COVID-19. TCRdb re-derived calls from the 5' RACE reads in MiXCR, one entry per CDR3 protein. The data show 550,000 to 600,000 distinct CDR3 sequences, with about 18% seen just once and about 7.5% held by the top ten. Sequencing was performed on PBMCs or a T cell subset sorted from them (not recorded which). Receptor source: an adult woman who had mild COVID-19 (a few samples of this study predate the infection). Cell type and time point are not known.

The chain couples TRBV7-9 to TRBJ1-1, with D hard to call. The CDR3 loop spans 11 amino acids. CDR1 is SEHNR, CDR2 FQNEAQ, per germline (reference sequence). Trimming removed 2 bases at V and 7 bases at J, with 5 bases between. The CDR3 DNA reads TGTGCCAGCAGCTTAACGGATGAAGCTTTCTTT. It translates to CASSLTDEAFF. Combining the CDR3 with reference TRBV7-9 and TRBJ1-1 gives the whole variable domain DTGVSQNPRHKITKRGQNVTFRCDPISEHNRLYWYRQTLGQGPEFLTYFQNEAQLEKSRLLSDRFSAERPKGSFSTLEIQRTEQGDSAMYLCASSLTDEAFFGQGTRLTVV.

In its sample, this clonotype was seen a few times. The gene calls are TRBV5-6 and TRBJ1-1; D is possibly TRBD1 (5 bases). V was pared by 0 bases and J by 6 bases, with 21 bases between. The CDR3 runs to 17 residues. Germline CDR1 is SGHDT and CDR2 is YYEEEE. This CDR3 is CASSLEGLGPRGSEAFF. The CDR3 nucleotides are TGTGCCAGCAGCTTGGAGGGTTTGGGGCCAAGGGGCTCTGAAGCTTTCTTT.

The V gene is TRBV20-1, the J gene TRBJ2-7; perhaps TRBD1 as D (6 bases). The CDR3 runs 13 residues. Germline CDR1 reads DFQATT; CDR2 reads SNEGSKA (reference sequence). The V end lost 6 bases, the J end lost 0 bases, and 12 bases lay between the germline ends. The CDR3 nucleotides read TGCAGTGCCGAGGGGGTGGGCTCCTACGAGCAGTACTTC. It translates to CSAEGVGSYEQYF.

The rearrangement links TRBV6-5 to TRBJ2-1, with TRBD1 identical over 9 bases. The CDR3 extends over 13 amino acids. The V gene's germline CDR1 is MNHEY and CDR2 SVGAGI. V was clipped by 6 bases and J by 4 bases; unmatched bases: 1. The CDR3 DNA reads TGTGCCAGCAGGGACAGGGGTTACAATGAGCAGTTCTTC. Translated, it gives CASRDRGYNEQFF.

The chain employs TRBV10-2 and TRBJ2-7; no clear D. The CDR3 sequence is 14 residues long. Trimming cost V 7 bases and J 6 bases, with 19 bases left between them. Germline CDR1 and CDR2: WSHSY and SAAADI. This CDR3 reads CASTLRPDFGEQYF. CDR3 coding DNA: TGCGCCAGCACGCTTAGGCCTGATTTCGGCGAGCAGTACTTC.

This rearrangement joins TRBV7-2 to TRBJ1-5; 7 positions match TRBD1. The CDR3 has 14 residues. Germline CDR1 and CDR2: SGHTA and FQGNSA. Losses at the gene ends were 7 bases for V and 6 bases for J; bases not matched to a gene: 9. CDR3 loop: CASTKGTATQPQHF. The CDR3, as DNA: TGTGCCAGCACCAAAGGGACAGCCACTCAGCCCCAGCATTTT.

As DNA, the CDR3 is TGCAGCGTTGGGTTTGAGGGGGCTGCCTATGGCTACACCTTC. Its protein is CSVGFEGAAYGYTF. V is TRBV29-1 and J is TRBJ1-2; the match to TRBD1 covers 7 bases. Per the germline V gene, CDR1 is SQVTM and CDR2 is ANQGSEA. After removal of 4 bases from V and 4 bases from J, the junction contained 9 bases not matched to a gene. This CDR3 contains 14 residues.

DNA for the CDR3: TGCGCCAGCAGCCAAGAACCCGCAAATCAGCCCCAGCATTTT. It translates to CASSQEPANQPQHF. V gene TRBV4-1 combines with J gene TRBJ1-5; D call uncertain. V was shortened by 0 bases and J by 4 bases, with 7 bases between the two germline ends. The CDR3 loop spans 14 amino acids. Germline loops: CDR1 MGHRA, CDR2 YSYEKL.

A remark on this clonotype: One end of the junction is discordant with germline, which a read error may explain. The gene calls are TRBV5-1 and TRBJ1-2; tentatively, D is TRBD1 (6 bases). Germline-derived CDR1 and CDR2 are SGHRS and YFSETQ. The CDR3 is made up of 10 amino acids. The CDR3 sequence is CASDSWGPAF. DNA of the CDR3: TGCGCCAGCGACTCTTGGGGGCCGGCCTTC.

CDR3 bases: TGCGCCAGCAGCCCCGGTAGGCAATACGAGCAGTACTTC. Protein: CASSPGRQYEQYF. The chain uses TRBV5-1 and TRBJ2-7, with D uncertain. The CDR3 length is 13 residues. V dropped 4 bases and J dropped 4 bases, with 12 bases sitting between them. CDR1 and CDR2 (germline): SGHRS, YFSETQ.

The CDR3, as DNA: TGTGCCAGCAGTCGACGCCAGGGGGCGGGTGGAAACACCATATATTTT. Translated: CASSRRQGAGGNTIYF. V gene TRBV6-6 combines with J gene TRBJ1-3, with 8 bases matching TRBD1. The CDR3 loop spans 16 amino acids. Losses at the gene ends were 5 bases for V and 3 bases for J; bases not matched to a gene: 9. CDR1 and CDR2 from the germline V gene are MNHNY and SVGAGI (reference sequence).

This clonotype appeared a few times. The DNA of the CDR3 is TGCAGTGCTAGTAAGGAGGTCGAGCAGTACTTC. Protein product: CSASKEVEQYF. The chain joins TRBV20-1 to TRBJ2-7, with TRBD2 as a possible D gene (5 bases). From germline, CDR1 is DFQATT and CDR2 SNEGSKA (reference sequence). V dropped 3 bases and J dropped 6 bases, with 9 bases sitting between them. This CDR3 has 11 residues.

This clonotype was detected only once. V and J are TRBV10-3 and TRBJ2-1, with TRBD2 identical over 14 bases. CDR1 is ENHRY, CDR2 SYGVKD, per germline. Trimming took 2 bases from V and 8 from J; bases not matched to a gene: 5. CDR3 length: 16 residues. CDR3 residues: CAISEGTSGSGYEQFF. CDR3 in DNA: TGTGCCATCAGTGAGGGGACTAGCGGGAGTGGGTATGAGCAGTTCTTC.

The chain has TRBV7-2 and TRBJ1-1, with 10 bases lining up with TRBD1. Germline V gene data show CDR1 as SGHTA and CDR2 as FQGNSA. Trimming at V came to 4 bases and at J to 5 bases, leaving 4 bases not matched to a gene. This CDR3 comprises 14 residues. The CDR3: CASSSDRGRTEAFF. The CDR3 region has the DNA TGTGCCAGCAGCTCAGACAGGGGGCGGACTGAAGCTTTCTTT.

This clonotype has a handful of counts. The chain has TRBV7-9 and TRBJ2-3; tentatively, D is TRBD1 or TRBD2 (5 bases each). CDR1 and CDR2 (germline): SEHNR, FQNEAQ (reference sequence). Trimming took 5 bases from V and 15 from J, leaving 18 bases between them. This CDR3 is 12 amino acids long. The CDR3 sequence: CASSPGTPLVYF. The CDR3, as DNA: TGTGCCAGCAGCCCCGGGACGCCACTAGTCTATTTT.

V usage is TRBV18 and J usage is TRBJ2-3; the D is unclear. Germline V gene sequence: CDR1 KGHSH, CDR2 LQKENI. This CDR3 is 14 amino acids long. Trimming left V 6 bases short and J 3 bases short, with 13 bases between. The CDR3 DNA sequence: TGTGCCAGCTCCGACTTTTTGGGTACAGATACGCAGTATTTT. Translated, it gives CASSDFLGTDTQYF.

The chain has TRBV12-3 or TRBV12-4 and TRBJ2-2; D may be TRBD2 (6 bases). CDR3 length: 13 amino acids. The V gene lost 3 bases and the J gene lost 8 bases, with 10 bases spanning the gap. CDR3 in amino acids: CASSFGAGGELFF. CDR3 sequence (DNA): TGTGCCAGCAGTTTTGGGGCGGGAGGGGAGCTGTTTTTT.

A few counts support this clonotype. The chain recombines TRBV7-2 with TRBJ1-1; 8 bases map to TRBD1. Germline trimming cut 1 base from V and 0 bases from J; bases unmatched to any gene: 4. The CDR3 contains 16 residues. Germline V gene data show CDR1 as SGHTA and CDR2 as FQGNSA. CDR3 DNA: TGTGCCAGCAGCTTAGGGACAGGGAGAATGAACACTGAAGCTTTCTTT. Amino acids: CASSLGTGRMNTEAFF.

The chain has TRBV7-2 and TRBJ1-3; D gene unclear. V gave up 2 bases and J gave up 1 base, with 6 bases separating them. Germline V gives CDR1 SGHTA, CDR2 FQGNSA. The CDR3 length is 14 residues. The CDR3 reads CASSLQASGNTIYF. CDR3 DNA sequence: TGTGCCAGCAGCTTACAGGCATCTGGAAACACCATATATTTT.

The table lists this clonotype with a few counts. The chain uses TRBV10-3 and TRBJ2-7, with 9 bases identical to TRBD1. This CDR3 spans 16 amino acids. The germline gives CDR1 ENHRY, CDR2 SYGVKD. V trimming: 5 bases; J trimming: 4 bases; junction bases outside the gene matches: 12. This CDR3 is CAISYTGTGTFYEQYF. Written as DNA, the CDR3 is TGTGCCATCAGTTATACCGGGACAGGGACCTTTTACGAGCAGTACTTC.

Here the CDR3 reads CASSSNPGWSYGYTF. The CDR3 nucleotides are TGTGCCAGCAGCTCAAACCCAGGGTGGTCCTATGGCTACACCTTC. This rearrangement joins TRBV12-3 or TRBV12-4 to TRBJ1-2; D is perhaps TRBD1 (5 bases). This CDR3 has 15 amino acids. With 6 bases removed from V and 4 bases from J, the gap between germline ends came to 18 bases.

The gene calls are TRBV5-1 and TRBJ2-5, with D perhaps TRBD2 (5 bases). The V end was cut by 4 bases, the J end by 3 bases, with 13 bases between. The V gene's germline CDR1 is SGHRS and CDR2 YFSETQ. The CDR3 sequence is 14 residues long. The CDR3 region has the DNA TGCGCCAGCAGCCGGGGTTCCGTCGAAGAGACCCAGTACTTC. Translated, it gives CASSRGSVEETQYF.

The chain carries TRBV9 and TRBJ2-3, with a tentative D call TRBD1 (6 bases). The CDR3 loop spans 15 amino acids. Looked up from germline, CDR1 is SGDLS and CDR2 is YYNGEE. The V end lost 1 base, the J end lost 2 bases, and 11 bases lay between the germline ends. The CDR3 protein is CASSVFSGDTDTQYF. The CDR3 coding sequence is TGTGCCAGCAGCGTATTTTCAGGGGACACAGATACGCAGTATTTT.